Shown below are 2 T cell receptor beta chains from a single sample sequenced in a study of OX40 agonist ivuxolimab in advanced cancers. The table came from immunoSEQ multiplex PCR; TCRdb's copy has only in-frame clones and leaves some out. Found here are 40,000 to 55,000 clones, 92% of them singletons; the top ten hold approximately 16%. Sequencing was performed on CD4+ or CD8+ T cells sorted from blood, taken in a trial of the OX40 agonist ivuxolimab. These receptors were taken from an adult with an advanced solid tumor such as melanoma, head and neck, liver or kidney cancer.

The chain carries TRBV30 and TRBJ1-2; D may be TRBD1 (5 bases). This CDR3 contains 12 residues. V lost 1 base, J lost 4 bases, and 7 bases lay in between. Germline CDR1 reads GTSNPN; CDR2 reads SVGIG (reference sequence). CDR3 in DNA: TGTGCCTGGAGTGGGGGGGGCTATGGCTACACCTTC. It specifies CAWSGGGYGYTF.

The chain has TRBV18 and TRBJ2-7; 8 nucleotides agree with TRBD2. The CDR3 contains 15 residues. Germline CDR1 and CDR2: KGHSH and LQKENI. The J segment lost 4 bases and the V segment lost 6 bases, leaving 11 bases of the junction unmatched. CDR3 sequence: CASSHGKREFYEQYF. The CDR3 coding sequence is TGTGCCAGCTCGCACGGTAAGCGGGAGTTTTACGAGCAGTACTTC.